A selection of T cell receptor beta chains follows, all from one sample in a study of patients and donors after allogeneic stem cell transplantation. TCRdb redid the calling of the RT-PCR reads with MiXCR, one entry per CDR3 protein. Seen here are 150,000 to 250,000 distinct CDR3 sequences, roughly 40% observed once, and the top ten hold 33%. The specimen was blood, either unsorted or a sorted T cell fraction (not recorded which). The receptors shown here come from a human donor who was either an allogeneic HSCT recipient or a stem cell or donor lymphocyte infusion donor (not recorded which). It is not recorded whose cells these are; they may come from a transplant donor. Each CDR3 is given with its conserved first and last residue. The D gene is left open where the match is weak. Size is omitted from some rows. Given values are once, few, many or a class for expanded clones.

clone_size	v_call	j_call	d_call	cdr3_aa	cdr3_nt
few	TRBV7-9	TRBJ1-5	NA	CASSLGTANNQPQHF	TGTGCCAGCAGCCTTGGGACGGCTAACAATCAGCCCCAGCATTTT
NA	TRBV12-3/TRBV12-4	TRBJ1-2	TRBD1	CASSSNRGVDYGYTF	TGTGCCAGCAGTTCCAACAGGGGTGTGGACTATGGCTACACCTTC
NA	TRBV12-3/TRBV12-4	TRBJ2-5	NA	CASRPQGWETQYF	TGTGCCAGCAGACCACAGGGCTGGGAGACCCAGTACTTC
NA	TRBV7-3	TRBJ1-2	NA	CARVQGSNYGYTF	TGTGCCAGGGTACAGGGATCTAACTATGGCTACACCTTC
NA	TRBV3-1	TRBJ2-7	NA	CASSPNWAHQQYF	TGTGCCAGCAGCCCCAATTGGGCACATCAGCAGTACTTC
NA	TRBV7-9	TRBJ2-7	NA	CASSSLGDEQYF	TGTGCCAGCAGCTCTTTGGGTGACGAGCAGTACTTC
NA	TRBV27	TRBJ1-6	NA	CASSLQGYNSPLHF	TGTGCCAGCAGTTTACAGGGGTATAATTCACCCCTCCACTTT
few	TRBV25-1	TRBJ1-1	NA	CASSEPYSNTEAFF	TGTGCCAGCAGTGAACCCTACAGTAACACTGAAGCTTTCTTT
many	TRBV29-1	TRBJ1-1	NA	CSVEGGGVNTEAFF	TGCAGCGTTGAAGGCGGCGGGGTGAACACTGAAGCTTTCTTT
NA	TRBV28	TRBJ2-1	NA	CASTGSGLGADEQFF	TGTGCCAGCACAGGGTCGGGATTGGGCGCGGATGAGCAGTTCTTC
NA	TRBV30	TRBJ2-7	TRBD1	CAWGPGQGYEQYF	TGTGCCTGGGGACCGGGACAGGGCTACGAGCAGTACTTC
few	TRBV16	TRBJ1-4	NA	CASSLELATNEKLFF	TGTGCCAGCAGCCTAGAGCTAGCAACTAATGAAAAACTGTTTTTT
few	TRBV9	TRBJ2-7	NA	CASSGGTSDYEQYF	TGTGCCAGCAGCGGCGGGACTTCGGACTACGAGCAGTACTTC
few	TRBV28	TRBJ2-1	NA	CASIGYRVSYNEQFF	TGTGCCAGCATCGGTTACAGGGTCTCCTACAATGAGCAGTTCTTC
NA	TRBV19	TRBJ2-7	NA	CASNEGTSYEQYF	TGTGCCAGTAACGAGGGGACTTCCTACGAGCAGTACTTC